This T cell receptor beta chain appears in the sequencing data of a study of blood T cells in healthy people across ages. For the second PCR, which ran for about 7 to 11 cycles, a sample-barcoded 5' primer and a J-beta primer mix were used. TCRdb recomputed calls from the 5' RACE reads with MiXCR, one row per CDR3 protein. The table includes about 640,000 distinct CDR3 sequences, 58% detected once. This clonotype was detected only once. The ends were cut back, 0 bases at V and 0 bases at J, with 8 bases in the middle. The CDR3 loop spans 15 amino acids. Germline V lookup: CDR1 KGHSH, CDR2 LQKENI. The TCR originated in a man between 60 and 75 years old in good health. Sequenced: blood. V usage is TRBV18 and J usage is TRBJ2-5; the D is unclear. CDR3 sequence: CASSPPSEYQETQYF. The CDR3 nucleotides read TGTGCCAGCTCACCACCGTCTGAGTACCAAGAGACCCAGTACTTC.